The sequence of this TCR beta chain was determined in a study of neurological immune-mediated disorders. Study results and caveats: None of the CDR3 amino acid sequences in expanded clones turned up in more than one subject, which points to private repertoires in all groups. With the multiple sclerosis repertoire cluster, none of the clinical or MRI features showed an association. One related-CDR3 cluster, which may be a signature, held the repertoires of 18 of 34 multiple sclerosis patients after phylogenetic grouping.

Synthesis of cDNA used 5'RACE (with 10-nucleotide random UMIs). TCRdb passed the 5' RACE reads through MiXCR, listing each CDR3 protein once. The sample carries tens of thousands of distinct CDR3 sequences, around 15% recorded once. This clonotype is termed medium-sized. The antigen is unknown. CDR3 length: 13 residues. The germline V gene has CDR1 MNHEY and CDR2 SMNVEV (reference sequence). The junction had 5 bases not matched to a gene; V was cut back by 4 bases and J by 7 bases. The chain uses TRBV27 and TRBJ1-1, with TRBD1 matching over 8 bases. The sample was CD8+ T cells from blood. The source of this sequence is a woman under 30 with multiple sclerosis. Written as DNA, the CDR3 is TGTGCCAGCAGTTGGACAGGGTATGGTGAAGCTTTCTTT. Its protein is CASSWTGYGEAFF.